Following are 8 T cell receptor beta chains from one sample sequenced in a study of T cells in Graves' hyperthyroidism and ophthalmopathy. There were TCR beta CDR3 regions amplified from RNA transcripts. A set of HTBI primers served as the primers for a first-round RT-PCR of the TCR CDR3. TCRdb redid the calling of the multiplex PCR reads with MiXCR, one entry per CDR3 protein. Here the sample spans 350,000 or so distinct CDR3 sequences, around 20% being singletons. Material for sequencing was blood. These receptors all stem from a woman aged 45-65 years with Graves' hyperthyroidism.

The chain couples TRBV6-2 or TRBV6-3 to TRBJ2-5; TRBD1 aligns across 8 bases. The CDR3 covers 15 residues. Trimming cost V 8 bases and J 2 bases; bases outside gene matches: 10. The germline V gene encodes CDR1 MNHEY and CDR2 SVGEGT. The CDR3 DNA reads as TGTGCCAGCGGGTTTGGACAGGGTGAGCAAGAGACCCAGTACTTC. Its protein product is CASGFGQGEQETQYF.

This clonotype occurred many times. The J gene is TRBJ2-5, the V gene TRBV12-3 or TRBV12-4; 16 bases are a match to TRBD2. This CDR3 has 15 amino acids. The junction had 3 bases not matched to a gene; V was cut back by 6 bases and J by 5 bases. CDR3 region: CASRRGLAGGETQYF. In nucleotides, the CDR3 is TGTGCCAGCAGGAGGGGACTAGCGGGGGGGGAGACCCAGTACTTC.

This clonotype has more than one count but fewer than ten. The genes are TRBV7-9 and TRBJ2-1; D is possibly TRBD2 (5 bases). CDR1 and CDR2 from the germline V gene are SEHNR and FQNEAQ (reference sequence). This CDR3 contains 15 residues. Trimming stripped 7 bases from V and 7 bases from J, with 20 bases between. The CDR3 bases are TGTGCCAGCACCATGCTTATAGGTGGGGAGAATGAGCAGTTCTTC. This encodes CASTMLIGGENEQFF.

In its sample, this clonotype was seen a few times. The chain employs TRBV27 and TRBJ2-2; D tentatively fits TRBD1 or TRBD2 (5 bases each). This CDR3 contains 16 residues. CDR1 and CDR2 from the germline V gene are MNHEY and SMNVEV (reference sequence). Trimming removed 3 bases from V and 1 base from J, with 12 bases in between. In nucleotides, the CDR3 is TGTGCCAGCAGTTTCTTCGGGACGGGGAACACCGGGGAGCTGTTTTTT. It is translated as CASSFFGTGNTGELFF.

The rearrangement joins TRBV6-4 to TRBJ1-1; D is uncertain. With 0 bases removed from V and 1 base from J, the gap between germline ends came to 6 bases. The germline V gene has CDR1 MRHNA and CDR2 SNTAGT. This CDR3 has 14 residues. The CDR3: CASSDSNRNTEAFF. The CDR3 region has the DNA TGTGCCAGCAGTGACTCTAACAGGAACACTGAAGCTTTCTTT.

This clonotype was observed many times. The chain uses TRBV28 and TRBJ2-3; a possible D gene is TRBD2 (6 bases). The CDR3 length is 14 residues. The germline V gene has CDR1 MDHEN and CDR2 SYDVKM. Trimming stripped 4 bases from V and 9 bases from J, with 17 bases between. The CDR3 sequence is CASSSMGGALTQYF. The CDR3 region has the DNA TGTGCCAGCAGTTCTATGGGAGGAGCATTGACGCAGTATTTT. The whole variable domain, remainder taken from reference TRBV28 and TRBJ2-3, is DVKVTQSSRYLVKRTGEKVFLECVQDMDHENMFWYRQDPGLGLRLIYFSYDVKMKEKGDIPEGYSVSREKKERFSLILESASTNQTSMYLCASSSMGGALTQYFGPGTRLTVL.

The gene calls are TRBV28 and TRBJ2-3; D might be TRBD1 (5 bases). The end of the DNA is better explained by TRBJ1-5, so the J call may be wrong. The CDR3 runs to 15 residues. Germline V CDR1 and CDR2: MDHEN, SYDVKM. The CDR3: CASSLGLASTDTQHF. CDR3 DNA sequence: TGTGCCAGCAGCTTGGGACTAGCGAGCACAGATACGCAGCATTTT.

In this sample, this clonotype turned up many times. As DNA, the CDR3 is TGCAGTGCTAGCGACAGGACCACAGATACGCAGTATTTT. Translating gives CSASDRTTDTQYF. The V gene is TRBV20-1, the J gene TRBJ2-3; D possibly corresponds to TRBD1 (6 bases). The CDR3 runs to 13 residues. Germline-derived CDR1 and CDR2 are DFQATT and SNEGSKA (reference sequence). Trimming left V 3 bases short and J 2 bases short, with 9 bases between.